Sequencing of this TCR beta chain was carried out in a study of chemoradiotherapy in HPV16-positive cancers. Study-wide background: Functional T-cell assays on a couple of HPV16-positive patients' cells defined candidate HPV-specific clones and common TCR motifs.

Points from the study as a whole: In HPV16-positive patients, HPV-responsive T-cell expansion tracked better recurrence-free survival. Functional assays defining HPV-specific T cells used only a couple of HPV16-positive patients. Candidate HPV-specific clones and E7-related TCR motifs grew in tumor during treatment.

Concerning this clone itself: Its antigen is not known.

TCRdb's table, derived via immunoSEQ multiplex PCR, lists solely in-frame clones and lacks some. The sample consists of 4,000 to 6,000 clones, around 80% of them appearing once. Trimming removed 0 bases at V and 4 bases at J, with 7 bases between. The CDR3 totals 13 residues. Germline values: CDR1 SEHNR, CDR2 FQNEAQ (reference sequence). V gene TRBV7-9 combines with J gene TRBJ2-7; D ambiguous. The TCR sequence derives from a human donor with HPV-associated anogenital cancer. The material was tumor tissue, obtained from a patient who underwent chemoradiotherapy. The CDR3 region is CASSLATEYEQYF. The CDR3 bases are TGTGCCAGCAGCTTAGCGACGGAGTACGAGCAGTACTTC.